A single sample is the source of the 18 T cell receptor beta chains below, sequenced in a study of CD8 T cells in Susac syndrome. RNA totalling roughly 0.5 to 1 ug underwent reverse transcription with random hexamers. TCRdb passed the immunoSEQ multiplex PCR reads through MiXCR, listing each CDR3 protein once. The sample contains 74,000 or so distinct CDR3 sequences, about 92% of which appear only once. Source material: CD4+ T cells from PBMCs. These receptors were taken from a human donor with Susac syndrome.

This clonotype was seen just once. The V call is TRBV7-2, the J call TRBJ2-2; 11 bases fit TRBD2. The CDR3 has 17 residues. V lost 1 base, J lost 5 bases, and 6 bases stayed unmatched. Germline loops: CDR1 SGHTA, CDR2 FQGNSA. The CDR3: CASSLGASGGPTGELFF. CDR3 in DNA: TGTGCCAGCAGCTTAGGGGCTAGCGGGGGGCCTACCGGGGAGCTGTTTTTT.

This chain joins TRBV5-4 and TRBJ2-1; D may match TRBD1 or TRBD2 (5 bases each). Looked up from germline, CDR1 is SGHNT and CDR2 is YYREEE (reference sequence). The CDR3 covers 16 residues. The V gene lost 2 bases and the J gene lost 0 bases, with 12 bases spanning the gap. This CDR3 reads CASSFGTASSYNEQFF. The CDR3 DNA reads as TGTGCCAGCAGCTTCGGGACGGCAAGCTCCTACAATGAGCAGTTCTTC.

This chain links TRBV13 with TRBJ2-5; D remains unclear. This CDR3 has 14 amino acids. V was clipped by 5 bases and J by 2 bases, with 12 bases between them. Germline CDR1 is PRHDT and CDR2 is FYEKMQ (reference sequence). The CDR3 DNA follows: TGTGCCAGCAGCCGAGGACGGAGACAAGAGACCCAGTACTTC. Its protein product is CASSRGRRQETQYF.

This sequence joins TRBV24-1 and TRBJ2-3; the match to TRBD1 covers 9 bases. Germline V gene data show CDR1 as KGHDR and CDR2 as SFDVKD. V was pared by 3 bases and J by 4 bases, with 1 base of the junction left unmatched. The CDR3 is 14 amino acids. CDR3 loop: CATSDTGGADTQYF. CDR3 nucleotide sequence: TGTGCCACCAGTGATACAGGGGGCGCAGATACGCAGTATTTT.

The CDR3 region is CASSGGPVGKSSPLHF. The DNA of the CDR3 is TGTGCCAGCAGTGGAGGGCCGGTAGGGAAAAGTTCACCCCTCCACTTT. The rearrangement uses TRBV27 and TRBJ1-6; no clear D gene. Germline V lookup: CDR1 MNHEY, CDR2 SMNVEV (reference sequence). The germline V and J ends were trimmed by 5 bases and 9 bases, with 20 bases remaining between them. This CDR3 contains 16 residues.

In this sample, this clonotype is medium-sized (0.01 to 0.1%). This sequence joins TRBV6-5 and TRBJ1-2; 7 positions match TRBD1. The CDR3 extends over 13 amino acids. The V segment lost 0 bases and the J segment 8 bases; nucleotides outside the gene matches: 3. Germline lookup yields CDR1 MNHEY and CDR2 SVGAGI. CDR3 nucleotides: TGTGCCAGCAGTTACTCCCCAGGGGGAGGCTACACCTTC. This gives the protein CASSYSPGGGYTF.

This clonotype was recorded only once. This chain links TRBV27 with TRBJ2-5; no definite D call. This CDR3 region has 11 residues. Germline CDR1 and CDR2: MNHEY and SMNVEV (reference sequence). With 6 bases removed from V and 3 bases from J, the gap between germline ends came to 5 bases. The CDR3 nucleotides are TGTGCCAGCAGGGAAGAAGAGACCCAGTACTTC. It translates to CASREEETQYF.

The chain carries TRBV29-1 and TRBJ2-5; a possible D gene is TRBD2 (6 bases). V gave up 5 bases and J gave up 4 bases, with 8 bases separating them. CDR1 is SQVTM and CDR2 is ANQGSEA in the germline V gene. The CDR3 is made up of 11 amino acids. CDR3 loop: CSVKEGETQYF. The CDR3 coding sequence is TGCAGCGTTAAGGAGGGAGAGACCCAGTACTTC. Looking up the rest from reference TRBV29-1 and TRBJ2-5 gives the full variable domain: SAVISQKPSRDICQRGTSLTIQCQVDSQVTMMFWYRQQPGQSLTLIATANQGSEATYESGFVIDKFPISRPNLTFSTLTVSNMSPEDSSIYLCSVKEGETQYFGPGTRLLVL.

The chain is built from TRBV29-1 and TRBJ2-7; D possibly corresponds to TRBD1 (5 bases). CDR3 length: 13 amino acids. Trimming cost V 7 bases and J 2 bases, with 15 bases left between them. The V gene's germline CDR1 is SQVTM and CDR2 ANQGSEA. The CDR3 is CSAMTDPPYEQYF. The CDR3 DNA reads TGCAGCGCCATGACAGACCCCCCCTACGAGCAGTACTTC.

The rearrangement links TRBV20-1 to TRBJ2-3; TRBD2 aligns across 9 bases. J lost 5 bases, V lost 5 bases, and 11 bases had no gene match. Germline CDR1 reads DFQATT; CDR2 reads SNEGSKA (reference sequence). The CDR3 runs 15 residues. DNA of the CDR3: TGCAGTGCTCGAATAGCGGGAGTATGGCGAGATACGCAGTATTTT. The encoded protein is CSARIAGVWRDTQYF.

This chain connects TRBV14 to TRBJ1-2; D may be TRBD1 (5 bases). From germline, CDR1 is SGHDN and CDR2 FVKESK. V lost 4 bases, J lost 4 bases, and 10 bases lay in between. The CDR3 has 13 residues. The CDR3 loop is CASSPDQGYGYTF. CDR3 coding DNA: TGTGCCAGCAGCCCCGATCAGGGCTATGGCTACACCTTC.

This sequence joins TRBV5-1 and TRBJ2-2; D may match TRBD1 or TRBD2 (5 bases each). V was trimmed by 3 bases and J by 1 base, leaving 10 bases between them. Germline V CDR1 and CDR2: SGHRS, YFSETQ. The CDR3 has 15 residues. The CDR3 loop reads CASSWDGRNTGELFF. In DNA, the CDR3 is TGCGCCAGCAGCTGGGACGGTCGGAACACCGGGGAGCTGTTTTTT.

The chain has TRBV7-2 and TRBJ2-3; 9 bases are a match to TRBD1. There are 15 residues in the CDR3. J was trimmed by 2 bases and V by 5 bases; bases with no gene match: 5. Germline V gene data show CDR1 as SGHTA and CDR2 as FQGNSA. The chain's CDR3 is CASSLGQGLTDTQYF. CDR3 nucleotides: TGTGCCAGCAGCCTTGGACAGGGGCTCACAGATACGCAGTATTTT.

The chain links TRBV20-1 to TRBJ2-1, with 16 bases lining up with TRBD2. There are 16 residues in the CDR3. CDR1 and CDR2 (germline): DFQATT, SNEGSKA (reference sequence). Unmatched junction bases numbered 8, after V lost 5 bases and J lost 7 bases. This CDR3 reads CSAYPGLAGGKNEQFF. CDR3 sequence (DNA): TGCAGTGCTTATCCGGGACTAGCGGGAGGGAAGAATGAGCAGTTCTTC.

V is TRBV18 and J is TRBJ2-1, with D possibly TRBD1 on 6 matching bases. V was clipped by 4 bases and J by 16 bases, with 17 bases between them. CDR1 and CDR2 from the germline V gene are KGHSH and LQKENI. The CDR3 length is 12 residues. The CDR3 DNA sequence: TGTGCCAGCTCACTCCAGAGGGACATGGGTTTCTTC. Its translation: CASSLQRDMGFF.

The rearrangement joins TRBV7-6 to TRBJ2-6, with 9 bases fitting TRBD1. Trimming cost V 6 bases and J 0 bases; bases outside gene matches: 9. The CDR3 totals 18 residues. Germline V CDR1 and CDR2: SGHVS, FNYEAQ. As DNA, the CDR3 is TGTGCCAGCAGTTCCCCCGGGACAGGGCTCTCTGGGGCCAACGTCCTGACTTTC. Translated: CASSSPGTGLSGANVLTF.

The DNA of the CDR3 is TGTGCCAGCCAGGGGAAGGTTCAGACCCAGTACTTC. This gives the protein CASQGKVQTQYF. V gene TRBV27 combines with J gene TRBJ2-5; possibly TRBD1 for D (6 bases). Germline assignment: CDR1 MNHEY and CDR2 SMNVEV (reference sequence). The V gene lost 8 bases and the J gene lost 6 bases, with 13 bases spanning the gap. The CDR3 loop spans 12 amino acids.

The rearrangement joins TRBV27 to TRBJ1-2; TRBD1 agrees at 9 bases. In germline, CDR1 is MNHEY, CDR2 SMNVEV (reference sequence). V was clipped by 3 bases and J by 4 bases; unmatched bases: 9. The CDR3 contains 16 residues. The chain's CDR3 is CASSLRTGGAGYGYTF. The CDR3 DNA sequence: TGTGCCAGCAGTTTGAGAACAGGGGGCGCGGGCTATGGCTACACCTTC.